This TCR beta chain is drawn from a study of CD8 T cells in ankylosing spondylitis. TCRdb re-analysed the 5' RACE reads in MiXCR, keeping a single row per CDR3 protein. The table includes some 130,000 distinct CDR3 sequences, under 20% detected once. This clonotype was observed many times. The antigen remains undetermined. Study outcomes and limitations: Reportedly, matched ankylosing spondylitis synovial fluid was significantly enriched for disease-linked clones. Earlier studies detected some motif variants in reactive arthritis synovial fluid and blood. There was a TCR beta motif, made of several highly homologous variants, that appeared characteristic of ankylosing spondylitis blood.

The sequence was collected from a male donor with ankylosing spondylitis. The sequenced sample consisted of blood, either unsorted or a sorted T cell fraction (not recorded which).

The CDR3 sequence is CSALDRSTGELFF. CDR3 nucleotides: TGCAGCGCTCTGGACAGGAGTACCGGGGAGCTGTTTTTT. The J gene is TRBJ2-2, the V gene TRBV29-1; TRBD1 agrees at 7 bases. The CDR3 is 13 amino acids. The V gene's germline CDR1 is SQVTM and CDR2 ANQGSEA. Trimming at V came to 7 bases and at J to 5 bases, leaving 7 bases not matched to a gene.